Presented here are 14 T cell receptor beta chains from one specimen sequenced in a study of Tregs in tolerant kidney transplant recipients. Sequencing was performed with immunoSEQ multiplex PCR; in TCRdb, only in-frame clones are kept and a portion is missing. The sample gives about 81,000 clones, around nine tenths of which show up once; approximately 1.4% is in the top ten. Recipients received nonmyeloablative bone marrow transplants from related graft donors, with transient mixed chimerism. The sequences come from CD4+ T cells from blood (PBMCs), collected 24 months after the transplant. These receptors all come from a human patient who received a combined kidney and bone marrow transplant. The graft donor may account for some of the T cells.

V gene TRBV5-6 combines with J gene TRBJ2-2; no clear D gene. Germline CDR1 reads SGHDT; CDR2 reads YYEEEE. V dropped 0 bases and J dropped 1 base, with 10 bases sitting between them. The CDR3 spans 16 residues. The CDR3 loop is CASSLGLRRNTGELFF. The CDR3 DNA is TGTGCCAGCAGCTTGGGTCTGCGGAGGAACACCGGGGAGCTGTTTTTT.

The rearrangement uses TRBV7-9 and TRBJ2-3; 8 bases match TRBD2. Germline loops: CDR1 SEHNR, CDR2 FQNEAQ (reference sequence). CDR3 length: 17 residues. The junction had 11 bases not matched to a gene; V was cut back by 0 bases and J by 6 bases. CDR3 nucleotide sequence: TGTGCCAGCAGCTTAGCGCAGGGTCAGCGGGGGATTGATACGCAGTATTTT. It yields the protein CASSLAQGQRGIDTQYF.

A remark on this clone: Other DNA variants within this sample encode the same CDR3. The chain employs TRBV6-1 and TRBJ1-6, with TRBD1 matching over 7 bases. With 8 bases clipped from V and 3 bases from J, the junction kept 1 base outside the gene matches. The germline CDR1 and CDR2 sequences are MNHNS and SASEGT. The length of the CDR3 is 13 residues. This CDR3 is CASGTDYNSPLHF. CDR3 DNA sequence: TGTGCCAGCGGGACAGACTATAATTCACCCCTCCACTTT.

Regarding this clone: This specimen includes other DNA sequences encoding the same CDR3. Here the CDR3 DNA reads TGTGCCTGGAGTACCCAGGGAACATCACCCCTCCACTTT. Amino acid sequence: CAWSTQGTSPLHF. This chain joins TRBV30 and TRBJ1-6; a possible D gene is TRBD1 (5 bases). The CDR3 is 13 residues long. CDR1 GTSNPN and CDR2 SVGIG come from the germline V gene (reference sequence). The V end lost 2 bases, the J end lost 10 bases, and 12 bases lay between the germline ends.

V gene TRBV7-3 combines with J gene TRBJ2-5; 9 positions match TRBD1. The J call may be incorrect, as the DNA end agrees better with TRBJ2-7. Germline CDR1 and CDR2: SGHTA and FQGTGA. This CDR3 is 14 amino acids long. The DNA for the CDR3 is TGTGCCAGCAGTACAACGGACAGGGGCTACGAGCAGTACTTC. Its translation is CASSTTDRGYEQYF.

V usage is TRBV6-5 and J usage is TRBJ2-7, with TRBD2 identical over 8 bases. The trim removed 5 bases at V and 0 bases at J, leaving 6 bases unmatched. Germline-derived CDR1 and CDR2 are MNHEY and SVGAGI. The CDR3 is made up of 15 amino acids. CDR3 loop: CASSRTSGLSYEQYF. The CDR3 coding sequence is TGTGCCAGCAGTCGCACTAGCGGACTCTCCTACGAGCAGTACTTC.

The rearrangement links TRBV7-5 to TRBJ2-5; the listed D gene, TRBD1, was not tested against the DNA. The end of the DNA aligns better with TRBJ2-7, so the J call may be wrong. TRBV7-5 is given as a pseudogene. The CDR3 loop spans 14 amino acids. CDR3 coding DNA: TGTGTCAGAAGGACAGGGGGCTTTATTTACGAGCAGTACTTC. Residues: CVRRTGGFIYEQYF.

CDR3 residues: CASSLGTDQETQYF. The CDR3 nucleotides read TGCGCCAGCAGCTTGGGGACAGACCAAGAGACCCAGTACTTC. This rearrangement joins TRBV5-1 to TRBJ2-5, with a possible D match to TRBD1 (6 bases). Trimming stripped 0 bases from V and 0 bases from J, with 6 bases between. This CDR3 has 14 amino acids. CDR1 is SGHRS and CDR2 is YFSETQ in the germline V gene.

This rearrangement joins TRBV7-2 to TRBJ1-5; tentatively, D is TRBD1 (5 bases). This CDR3 spans 16 amino acids. CDR1 and CDR2 (germline): SGHTA, FQGNSA. The ends were cut back, 1 base at V and 0 bases at J, with 10 bases in the middle. The CDR3 loop reads CASSLGAGYSNQPQHF. The CDR3 DNA follows: TGTGCCAGCAGCTTAGGGGCAGGGTATAGCAATCAGCCCCAGCATTTT.

This clone was seen a handful of times. This chain connects TRBV7-9 to TRBJ1-1, with 10 bases aligning to TRBD1. This CDR3 is 16 amino acids long. J was trimmed by 4 bases and V by 5 bases; bases with no gene match: 10. Per the germline V gene, CDR1 is SEHNR and CDR2 is FQNEAQ (reference sequence). In nucleotides, the CDR3 is TGTGCCAGCAGCCCGCGTCCCGGGACAGGGGCCACTGAAGCTTTCTTT. It is translated as CASSPRPGTGATEAFF.

J is TRBJ2-7 and V is TRBV11-2, with 10 bases identical to TRBD1. Germline CDR1 reads SGHAT; CDR2 reads FQNNGV. The CDR3 spans 18 residues. V gave up 5 bases and J gave up 2 bases; unmatched junction bases: 15. CDR3 region: CASSPIGRRQGATYEQYF. CDR3 nucleotides: TGTGCCAGCAGCCCGATCGGTCGGCGACAGGGGGCTACCTACGAGCAGTACTTC.

This rearrangement joins TRBV7-9 to TRBJ2-7; D perhaps matches TRBD2 (7 bases). This CDR3 has 15 residues. The germline V and J ends were trimmed by 1 base and 2 bases, with 12 bases remaining between them. The germline V gene has CDR1 SEHNR and CDR2 FQNEAQ (reference sequence). CDR3 loop: CASSLVLGGAYEQYF. The CDR3 nucleotides read TGTGCCAGCAGCTTAGTTTTAGGGGGGGCCTACGAGCAGTACTTC.

This rearrangement joins TRBV13 to TRBJ2-3, with D perhaps TRBD1 (6 bases). This CDR3 contains 16 residues. Between the trimmed V and J ends, which lost 1 base and 0 bases, there was a span of 11 bases. Germline V gene lookup returns CDR1 PRHDT and CDR2 FYEKMQ (reference sequence). In DNA, the CDR3 is TGTGCCAGCAGCTTAGTCAGGGGAACTAGCACAGATACGCAGTATTTT. Amino acids: CASSLVRGTSTDTQYF.

V is TRBV18 and J is TRBJ2-1, with 9 bases fitting TRBD1. The V and J ends lost 3 bases and 5 bases, in that order; junction bases with no gene match: 5. Germline CDR1 and CDR2: KGHSH and LQKENI. This CDR3 has 15 residues. The CDR3 here is CASSPDRGLHNEQFF. CDR3 in DNA: TGTGCCAGCTCACCGGACAGGGGTCTCCACAATGAGCAGTTCTTC.